This T cell receptor (beta chain) was recovered during a study of T cell repertoires in cytomegalovirus infection. Germline V gene data show CDR1 as DFQATT and CDR2 as SNEGSKA (reference sequence). V lost 4 bases to trimming and J lost 4 bases, with 11 bases between them. This CDR3 comprises 12 residues. TCRdb re-called the reads with MiXCR, one entry per CDR3 protein. The sample lists 200,000 to 300,000 distinct CDR3 sequences; 6.5% were seen once. This clonotype turned up a few times. V gene TRBV20-1 combines with J gene TRBJ2-7, with a tentative D call TRBD1 (6 bases). This receptor was obtained from a human donor in good health (CMV status not recorded). Some clones in this sample may be carry-over from other donors' samples. Sequenced material: PBMCs. The CDR3 here is CSATIGQYEQYF. As DNA, the CDR3 is TGCAGTGCTACAATCGGACAGTACGAGCAGTACTTC.